This is a list of T cell receptor beta chains from one sample in a study of blood T cell repertoires in COVID-19. TCRdb's table, derived via immunoSEQ multiplex PCR, lists solely in-frame clones and lacks some. The table has over 60,000 clones, approximately 80% seen once; the top ten hold about 16%. Sequencing used peripheral blood. The receptors originated from a man aged 55 to 70 with COVID-19, enrolled during active disease. The CDR3 runs from the conserved cysteine through the conserved F or W. D genes are given only for firm matches. A clone size is listed for some rows: how often the clone was seen (once, few, many), or a class if it is expanded.

J: TRBJ1-2; V: TRBV30; size: NA; D: NA; DNA: TGTGCCTGGTCTATACAGGTTACTGGTGGCTACACCTTC; CDR3: CAWSIQVTGGYTF
J: TRBJ2-4; V: TRBV11-3; size: few; D: NA; DNA: TGTGCCAGCAGCTTAGATGCGGACATTCAGTACTTC; CDR3: CASSLDADIQYF
J: TRBJ2-1; V: TRBV27; size: NA; D: NA; DNA: TGTGCCAGCAGTCGGAGTGTCCATGAGCAGTTCTTC; CDR3: CASSRSVHEQFF
J: TRBJ1-1; V: TRBV18; size: NA; D: NA; DNA: TGTGCCAGCTCCACGGGGGGATACACTGAAGCTTTCTTT; CDR3: CASSTGGYTEAFF
J: TRBJ2-1; V: TRBV29-1; size: NA; D: NA; DNA: TGCAGCGTGAGAGGGGGGGCCTACAATGAGCAGTTCTTC; CDR3: CSVRGGAYNEQFF
J: TRBJ2-7; V: TRBV14; size: NA; D: NA; DNA: TGTGCCAGCAGCCCGGGACTCACCTACGAGCAGTACTTC; CDR3: CASSPGLTYEQYF
J: TRBJ1-2; V: TRBV10-3; size: NA; D: NA; DNA: TGTGCCATCAGTGAGTCTAGAGGCGACGATGGCTACACCTTC; CDR3: CAISESRGDDGYTF
J: TRBJ1-2; V: TRBV5-4; size: NA; D: TRBD1; DNA: TGTGCCAGCAGCTTCATGGGACAGGGAACTAACTATGGCTACACCTTC; CDR3: CASSFMGQGTNYGYTF
J: TRBJ2-3; V: TRBV6-1; size: NA; D: NA; DNA: TGTGCCAGCAGTGAAGTTTGGGGAGGCACAGATACGCAGTATTTT; CDR3: CASSEVWGGTDTQYF
J: TRBJ1-1; V: TRBV18; size: NA; D: NA; DNA: TGTGCCAGCTCACCACCGAGGAACACTGAAGCTTTCTTT; CDR3: CASSPPRNTEAFF
J: TRBJ2-6; V: TRBV9; size: NA; D: TRBD1; DNA: TGTGCCAGCAGCGTCAGGGGGCCTGGGGCCAACGTCCTGACTTTC; CDR3: CASSVRGPGANVLTF
J: TRBJ2-1; V: TRBV5-6; size: NA; D: TRBD1; DNA: TGTGCCAGCAGCTACTTCCGGGACAGGCACTACAATGAGCAGTTCTTC; CDR3: CASSYFRDRHYNEQFF
J: TRBJ1-5; V: TRBV4-1; size: few; D: NA; DNA: TGCGCCAGCAGCCAAGATTCGCGGGGTCAGCCCCAGCATTTT; CDR3: CASSQDSRGQPQHF
J: TRBJ2-3; V: TRBV10-3; size: NA; D: NA; DNA: TGTGCCATCAGTGAGGGGGAGAAAGCGGCTTATACGCAGTATTTT; CDR3: CAISEGEKAAYTQYF
J: TRBJ2-2; V: TRBV5-6; size: NA; D: NA; DNA: TGTGCCAGCAGCTTCCGAGGGATTTCCGGGGAGCTGTTTTTT; CDR3: CASSFRGISGELFF
J: TRBJ2-3; V: TRBV5-6; size: NA; D: NA; DNA: TGTGCCAGCAGCTTGGGGGGGCGCTTCACAGATACGCAGTATTTT; CDR3: CASSLGGRFTDTQYF
J: TRBJ1-3; V: TRBV4-1; size: NA; D: NA; DNA: TGCGCCAGCAGCCAAGATCTCAGGGCTGGAAACACCATATATTTT; CDR3: CASSQDLRAGNTIYF
J: TRBJ2-7; V: TRBV24-1; size: NA; D: NA; DNA: TGTGCCACCAGTACCGGGTACGAGCAGTACTTC; CDR3: CATSTGYEQYF
J: TRBJ2-1; V: TRBV3-1/TRBV3-2; size: NA; D: NA; DNA: TGTGCCAGCAGCCAAGGAGGGGGGGTCGAGCAGTTCTTC; CDR3: CASSQGGGVEQFF
J: TRBJ1-5; V: TRBV6-2/TRBV6-3; size: once; D: TRBD1; DNA: TGTGCCAGCAGTCGGACAGGGGAACGGCCCCAGCATTTT; CDR3: CASSRTGERPQHF
J: TRBJ2-1; V: TRBV5-1; size: NA; D: TRBD2; DNA: TGCGCCAGCAGCTTGAGCGGGGCCAGCTCCTACAATGAGCAGTTCTTC; CDR3: CASSLSGASSYNEQFF
J: TRBJ2-3; V: TRBV5-1; size: NA; D: TRBD2; DNA: TGCGCCACCCGACTAGCGGATGACACAGATACGCAGTATTTT; CDR3: CATRLADDTDTQYF
J: TRBJ1-2; V: TRBV25-1; size: NA; D: NA; DNA: TGTGCCAGCAGTGCGTCTCTTGGCTACACCTTC; CDR3: CASSASLGYTF
J: TRBJ2-2; V: TRBV2; size: NA; D: NA; DNA: TGTGCCAGCAGAGAACGGACCGGGGAGCTGTTTTTT; CDR3: CASRERTGELFF
J: TRBJ1-4; V: TRBV6-5; size: NA; D: TRBD1; DNA: TGTGCCAGCAGCAGGGACAGTTACAATGAAAAACTGTTTTTT; CDR3: CASSRDSYNEKLFF
J: TRBJ2-3; V: TRBV5-1; size: NA; D: TRBD1; DNA: TGCGCCAGCAGCCCCGGGACAGGGGAACATACGCAGTATTTT; CDR3: CASSPGTGEHTQYF
J: TRBJ2-3; V: TRBV6-5; size: NA; D: TRBD1; DNA: TGTGCCAGCCGGGTGGGGACAGGGAACGAGGATACGCAGTATTTT; CDR3: CASRVGTGNEDTQYF
J: TRBJ2-7; V: TRBV3-1/TRBV3-2; size: NA; D: NA; DNA: TGTGCCAGCAGCCGTTCTCAGCGGCACCTCTCCTACGAGCAGTACTTC; CDR3: CASSRSQRHLSYEQYF
J: TRBJ2-4; V: TRBV24-1; size: NA; D: NA; DNA: TGTGCCACCAGTGATTCCATGGGAGGAGCCAAAAACATTCAGTACTTC; CDR3: CATSDSMGGAKNIQYF
J: TRBJ2-7; V: TRBV7-9; size: NA; D: TRBD2; DNA: TGTGCCAGCACTGATGGAGGGAGGGATTACGAGCAGTACTTC; CDR3: CASTDGGRDYEQYF
J: TRBJ2-5; V: TRBV7-3; size: few; D: TRBD1; DNA: TGTGCCAGCAGCCAGGGGGCGGGGGAGACCCAGTACTTC; CDR3: CASSQGAGETQYF
J: TRBJ1-2; V: TRBV28; size: NA; D: TRBD1; DNA: TGTGCCAGTTCCTCGACAGGGGGGATTAACTATGGCTACACCTTC; CDR3: CASSSTGGINYGYTF
J: TRBJ2-4; V: TRBV6-5; size: NA; D: TRBD2; DNA: TGTGCCAGCAGTTTGATAGGGGAGGGCATTCAGTACTTC; CDR3: CASSLIGEGIQYF
J: TRBJ1-3; V: TRBV19; size: NA; D: NA; DNA: TGTGCCAGTAGTCAGGGCATGGCTGGAAACACCATATATTTT; CDR3: CASSQGMAGNTIYF
J: TRBJ2-5; V: TRBV27; size: NA; D: NA; DNA: TGTGCCAGCAGTTTATTACCCCTACTAGCGAGGGGGGAGACCCAGTACTTC; CDR3: CASSLLPLLARGETQYF
J: TRBJ1-3; V: TRBV28; size: few; D: NA; DNA: TGTGCCAGCTCCTCCGACAGACGTACTGGAAACACCATATATTTT; CDR3: CASSSDRRTGNTIYF
J: TRBJ2-1; V: TRBV7-2; size: once; D: NA; DNA: TGTGCCAGCAGCAATCAGGCGCTCGCTAATGGTGAGCAGTTCTTC; CDR3: CASSNQALANGEQFF
J: TRBJ2-7; V: TRBV6-1; size: NA; D: NA; DNA: TGTGCCAGCAGTGAAGCAGCGACGGAGCAGTACTTC; CDR3: CASSEAATEQYF
J: TRBJ1-5; V: TRBV28; size: once; D: NA; DNA: TGTGCCAGCAGTGGGGGAGGGAGCAATCAGCCCCAGCATTTT; CDR3: CASSGGGSNQPQHF
J: TRBJ2-1; V: TRBV4-2; size: few; D: TRBD2; DNA: TGTGCCAGCAGCCAGAGGGAGGGGAATTACAATGAGCAGTTCTTC; CDR3: CASSQREGNYNEQFF
J: TRBJ1-1; V: TRBV7-9; size: NA; D: NA; DNA: TGTGCCAGCAGCCAGACACGTTCTTCCCACTCTGAAGCTTTCTTT; CDR3: CASSQTRSSHSEAFF
J: TRBJ2-1; V: TRBV6-1; size: NA; D: TRBD2; DNA: TGTGCCAGCAGTGAAGCGGGGGAGGGAGGATACAATGAGCAGTTCTTC; CDR3: CASSEAGEGGYNEQFF
J: TRBJ2-3; V: TRBV9; size: few; D: TRBD2; DNA: TGTGCCAGCAGCCCGACAAGGACTAGCTATACGCAGTATTTT; CDR3: CASSPTRTSYTQYF
J: TRBJ2-7; V: TRBV10-1; size: few; D: TRBD2; DNA: TGCGCCAGCAGTGGACCGGGACTAGCGGGAGGCTACGAGCAGTACTTC; CDR3: CASSGPGLAGGYEQYF
J: TRBJ1-1; V: TRBV7-9; size: NA; D: NA; DNA: TGTGCCAGCAGCTTAGGGTTCGGGAACACTGAAGCTTTCTTT; CDR3: CASSLGFGNTEAFF
J: TRBJ2-5; V: TRBV10-2; size: NA; D: TRBD1; DNA: TGCGCCAGCAGTGAGCCAGACAGGGTGGGAGAGACCCAGTACTTC; CDR3: CASSEPDRVGETQYF
J: TRBJ2-5; V: TRBV6-1; size: NA; D: NA; DNA: TGTGCCAGCAGTGACCCCGCCGGCGGGAAACAGACCCAGTACTTC; CDR3: CASSDPAGGKQTQYF
J: TRBJ2-1; V: TRBV3-1/TRBV3-2; size: NA; D: NA; DNA: TGTGCCAGCAGCCAAGCCCACAAATTTCGAGAGCAGTTCTTC; CDR3: CASSQAHKFREQFF
J: TRBJ2-2; V: TRBV24-1; size: NA; D: NA; DNA: TGTGCCACCAGTGATTTCCCCGTTACTACCGGGGAGCTGTTTTTT; CDR3: CATSDFPVTTGELFF
J: TRBJ2-5; V: TRBV7-2; size: NA; D: NA; DNA: TGTGCCAGCAGCTCCCAGGGATTGGTGGAGACCCAGTACTTC; CDR3: CASSSQGLVETQYF
J: TRBJ2-1; V: TRBV7-9; size: NA; D: NA; DNA: TGTGCCAGCAGCTCCGTCGAGGGCCAGGGGAAGATAAATGAGCAGTTCTTC; CDR3: CASSSVEGQGKINEQFF
J: TRBJ2-2; V: TRBV5-5; size: NA; D: NA; DNA: TGTGCCAGCAGCTTAAAGCGAGAGTTAACCGGGGAGCTGTTTTTT; CDR3: CASSLKRELTGELFF
J: TRBJ2-5; V: TRBV7-3; size: NA; D: NA; DNA: TGTGCCAGCAGCCATCAGGGAGGACCAGAGACCCAGTACTTC; CDR3: CASSHQGGPETQYF
J: TRBJ1-1; V: TRBV12-3/TRBV12-4; size: few; D: TRBD1; DNA: TGTGCCAGCAGTGGACAGGCCGTCACTGAAGCTTTCTTT; CDR3: CASSGQAVTEAFF
J: TRBJ2-1; V: TRBV10-1; size: NA; D: NA; DNA: TGCGCCAGCAGCGCGGGATCGTGGGTCAATGAGCAGTTCTTC; CDR3: CASSAGSWVNEQFF
J: TRBJ2-5; V: TRBV29-1; size: NA; D: TRBD2; DNA: TGCAGCGTACCCGGACTAGCGGGAGGAGAGACCCAGTACTTC; CDR3: CSVPGLAGGETQYF
J: TRBJ2-3; V: TRBV11-2; size: NA; D: NA; DNA: TGTGCCAGCAGTCCGGGGGTTAGGCAGTATTTT; CDR3: CASSPGVRQYF